A single sample gave rise to the 29 T cell receptor beta chains below, sequenced in a study of CD4 T cells in relation to SARS-CoV-2 and coronaviruses (dated by TCRdb to 2020 to 2022). The library was prepared using the immunoSEQ multiplex PCR assay. TCRdb took over this immuneACCESS table, retaining in-frame rearrangements with V and J assigned. Such tables are incomplete; in checked studies, under half of the missing clones stem from an unresolved V gene, and the remainder is unexplained. This sample lists about 37,000 clones; 70% to 90% were detected once. The ten largest clonotypes hold around 3.3% of the sample. Sequencing was performed on memory CD4+ T cells from PBMCs. The cell subset or site tag for this specimen amounts to: memory (non-naive) CD4+ T cells. The receptors stem from an adult with COVID-19.

The rearrangement links TRBV9 to TRBJ1-3, with D possibly TRBD1 on 6 matching bases. This CDR3 comprises 14 residues. The V end was cut by 3 bases, the J end by 4 bases, with 11 bases between. The germline CDR1 and CDR2 sequences are SGDLS and YYNGEE. CDR3 sequence: CASSASGTGNTIYF. In nucleotides, the CDR3 is TGTGCCAGCAGCGCCTCCGGGACAGGAAACACCATATATTTT.

This clone was picked up a small number of times. This chain uses TRBV12-3 or TRBV12-4 with TRBJ1-5, with D perhaps TRBD1 (5 bases). V gave up 6 bases and J gave up 10 bases, with 13 bases separating them. The CDR3 has 12 amino acids. The CDR3: CASRDGQGPQHF. CDR3 DNA sequence: TGTGCCAGCAGGGACGGGCAGGGTCCCCAGCATTTT.

As DNA, the CDR3 is TGTGCCAGCAGCTTAACGGGACTAGGGGGAAATGAGCAGTTCTTC. Protein sequence: CASSLTGLGGNEQFF. This sequence joins TRBV11-2 and TRBJ2-1, with TRBD2 matching 8 bases. The V and J ends lost 2 bases and 7 bases, in that order; junction bases with no gene match: 7. The CDR3 covers 15 residues. Germline loops: CDR1 SGHAT, CDR2 FQNNGV.

This rearrangement joins TRBV9 to TRBJ1-5, with D unresolved. Looked up from germline, CDR1 is SGDLS and CDR2 is YYNGEE. The CDR3 extends over 14 amino acids. The V end lost 0 bases, the J end lost 3 bases, and 7 bases lay between the germline ends. CDR3 nucleotide sequence: TGTGCCAGCAGCGTAGCTGGCAACAATCAGCCCCAGCATTTT. This sequence encodes CASSVAGNNQPQHF.

The genes are TRBV18 and TRBJ1-4; D is uncertain. This CDR3 has 18 amino acids. V lost 2 bases to trimming and J lost 0 bases, with 16 bases between them. The germline V gene has CDR1 KGHSH and CDR2 LQKENI. CDR3 residues: CASSPIGSGRPTNEKLFF. The CDR3 nucleotides are TGTGCCAGCTCACCAATCGGGTCGGGCAGACCAACTAATGAAAAACTGTTTTTT.

The chain carries TRBV7-3 and TRBJ2-3; 7 positions agree with TRBD2. Germline V gene sequence: CDR1 SGHTA, CDR2 FQGTGA. The CDR3 has 14 amino acids. V dropped 4 bases and J dropped 7; count of bases not matched to a gene: 8. Here the CDR3 DNA reads TGTGCCAGCAGCTCGACTAGCTACCCAAATACGCAGTATTTT. Protein: CASSSTSYPNTQYF.

A few counts support this clone. The chain links TRBV7-2 to TRBJ2-5; a possible D gene is TRBD1 (6 bases). V was shortened by 5 bases and J by 3 bases, with 16 bases between the two germline ends. CDR3 length equals 15 residues. From germline, CDR1 is SGHTA and CDR2 FQGNSA. The CDR3 bases are TGTGCCAGCAGCGCCGAGGTTGAGGGGGAAGAGACCCAGTACTTC. It specifies CASSAEVEGEETQYF.

The chain combines TRBV5-4 with TRBJ2-1; D remains ambiguous. This CDR3 spans 15 amino acids. The germline gives CDR1 SGHNT, CDR2 YYREEE (reference sequence). V lost 1 base and J 5 bases, leaving 13 bases between the germline ends. CDR3 nucleotides: TGTGCCAGCAGCTTGAGCAGGAATTCCCACAATGAGCAGTTCTTC. Its protein is CASSLSRNSHNEQFF.

The gene calls are TRBV7-9 and TRBJ2-1; D may be TRBD2 (5 bases). The ends were cut back, 4 bases at V and 3 bases at J, with 7 bases in the middle. CDR1 is SEHNR and CDR2 is FQNEAQ in the germline V gene (reference sequence). The CDR3 is 13 amino acids. CDR3 DNA sequence: TGTGCCAGCAGCTCCGGGAACTACAATGAGCAGTTCTTC. The encoded protein is CASSSGNYNEQFF.

In nucleotides, the CDR3 is TGCGCCAGCAGCCCCTCCGCGGCAACTAATGAAAAACTGTTTTTT. Translated: CASSPSAATNEKLFF. The V and J genes are TRBV4-1 and TRBJ1-4; D ambiguous. CDR1 and CDR2 from the germline V gene are MGHRA and YSYEKL. The V end lost 4 bases, the J end lost 0 bases, and 9 bases lay between the germline ends. The CDR3 loop spans 15 amino acids.

In its sample, this clone was seen a few times. V and J are TRBV10-2 and TRBJ1-2; D is perhaps TRBD1 (5 bases). V shed 2 bases and J shed 13 bases, with 17 bases lying between them. Germline V lookup: CDR1 WSHSY, CDR2 SAAADI. CDR3 size: 13 residues. Here the CDR3 reads CASSEANLRVGTF. The DNA for the CDR3 is TGCGCCAGCAGTGAGGCGAACCTCAGGGTAGGCACCTTC.

The rearrangement links TRBV25-1 to TRBJ2-1; the D gene is possibly TRBD2 (6 bases). CDR1 is MGHDK, CDR2 SYGVNS, per germline. V lost 2 bases, J lost 11 bases, and 7 bases lay in between. There are 11 residues in the CDR3. The CDR3 DNA follows: TGTGCCAGCAGTGAAGGCGGGAAGCAGTTCTTC. Translated, it gives CASSEGGKQFF.

This chain links TRBV10-2 with TRBJ2-1; 9 bases map to TRBD2. The CDR3 runs to 16 residues. Unmatched junction bases numbered 8, after V lost 0 bases and J lost 8 bases. The germline V gene encodes CDR1 WSHSY and CDR2 SAAADI. The chain's CDR3 is CASSESLAGVGYEQFF. The CDR3 DNA follows: TGCGCCAGCAGTGAGTCGTTAGCGGGAGTAGGCTATGAGCAGTTCTTC.

This clone was observed once. The chain joins TRBV7-2 to TRBJ2-1, with D perhaps TRBD2 (5 bases). Germline V CDR1 and CDR2: SGHTA, FQGNSA. Trimming took off 5 bases at V and 9 bases at J, with 23 bases between the two ends. The CDR3 runs to 16 residues. This CDR3 is CASSVVLPGLMGEQFF. The CDR3 DNA follows: TGTGCCAGCAGCGTCGTATTACCGGGATTAATGGGTGAGCAGTTCTTC.

About this clone itself: Relative to the germline gene, one junction end is altered; a read error may explain this. The genes are TRBV14 and TRBJ2-1; D is possibly TRBD2 (6 bases). The CDR3 has 17 amino acids. From germline, CDR1 is SGHDN and CDR2 FVKESK. The CDR3 here is CASSEEKAGSSYNEQFF. As DNA, the CDR3 is TGTGCCAGCAGCGAAGAAAAAGCGGGCAGCTCCTACAATGAGCAGTTCTTC.

This clone was seen a handful of times. The rearrangement uses TRBV12-3 or TRBV12-4 and TRBJ2-1; 8 positions agree with TRBD2. The CDR3 consists of 12 residues. Losses at the gene ends were 6 bases for V and 9 bases for J; bases not matched to a gene: 4. This CDR3 reads CASSRGGVEQFF. CDR3 sequence (DNA): TGTGCCAGCAGCCGGGGGGGCGTTGAGCAGTTCTTC.

This clone was found a few times. This chain connects TRBV5-1 to TRBJ2-2; D possibly uses TRBD1 or TRBD2 (5 bases each). V was shortened by 4 bases and J by 5 bases, with 18 bases between the two germline ends. Per germline, CDR1 SGHRS and CDR2 YFSETQ. The CDR3 has 16 amino acids. The CDR3 region is CASSLTGPMGTGELFF. The CDR3 bases are TGCGCCAGCAGCCTAACGGGACCTATGGGGACCGGGGAGCTGTTTTTT.

The J gene is TRBJ2-7, the V gene TRBV9; D not resolved. The CDR3 is made up of 14 amino acids. V lost 3 bases, J lost 2 bases, and 12 bases lay in between. From germline, CDR1 is SGDLS and CDR2 YYNGEE. CDR3 protein: CASSADVDPYEQYF. CDR3 bases: TGTGCCAGCAGCGCAGACGTAGACCCCTACGAGCAGTACTTC.

The chain has TRBV19 and TRBJ2-7, with D possibly matching TRBD2 (6 bases). The germline gives CDR1 LNHDA, CDR2 SQIVND (reference sequence). V lost 6 bases, J lost 1 base, and 19 bases lay in between. This CDR3 contains 16 residues. The DNA for the CDR3 is TGTGCCAGTAGCCTGAGGGCGGGGTTGGGTTCCTACGAGCAGTACTTC. Protein sequence: CASSLRAGLGSYEQYF.

This clone was picked up a small number of times. The chain couples TRBV5-4 to TRBJ1-3; D is undetermined. Germline V gene sequence: CDR1 SGHNT, CDR2 YYREEE (reference sequence). The CDR3 totals 17 residues. The V and J ends lost 1 base and 3 bases respectively, with 17 bases between them. The CDR3 sequence: CASSLWSGSAGGNTIYF. CDR3 DNA: TGTGCCAGCAGCTTGTGGTCTGGCTCCGCCGGTGGAAACACCATATATTTT. The full variable domain, its missing parts supplied by reference TRBV5-4 and TRBJ1-3, is ETGVTQSPTHLIKTRGQQVTLRCSSQSGHNTVSWYQQALGQGPQFIFQYYREEENGRGNFPPRFSGLQFPNYSSELNVNALELDDSALYLCASSLWSGSAGGNTIYFGEGSWLTVV.

Sample share makes this clone medium-sized. The V and J genes are TRBV27 and TRBJ1-6; D gene unclear. Germline V CDR1 and CDR2: MNHEY, SMNVEV (reference sequence). The CDR3 is 14 residues long. V lost 6 bases and J lost 6, with 12 bases in between. CDR3 sequence reads: CASRRRLINSPLHF. CDR3 bases: TGTGCCAGCAGAAGGCGACTGATTAATTCACCCCTCCACTTT.

The chain uses TRBV5-4 and TRBJ1-1; 9 bases align to TRBD1. After removal of 2 bases from V and 1 base from J, the junction contained 3 bases not matched to a gene. The CDR3 covers 15 residues. Germline V lookup: CDR1 SGHNT, CDR2 YYREEE (reference sequence). CDR3 sequence reads: CASSLGTGPNTEAFF. DNA for the CDR3: TGTGCCAGCAGCTTAGGGACAGGGCCGAACACTGAAGCTTTCTTT. Full variable domain (outside the CDR3, taken from reference TRBV5-4 and TRBJ1-1): ETGVTQSPTHLIKTRGQQVTLRCSSQSGHNTVSWYQQALGQGPQFIFQYYREEENGRGNFPPRFSGLQFPNYSSELNVNALELDDSALYLCASSLGTGPNTEAFFGQGTRLTVV.

This chain joins TRBV24-1 and TRBJ2-1; TRBD2 agrees at 11 bases. Germline V CDR1 and CDR2: KGHDR, SFDVKD. V lost 5 bases and J lost 0; bases outside the gene matches: 5. This CDR3 region has 17 residues. The CDR3 is CATSAQTSGVSYNEQFF. CDR3 DNA: TGTGCCACCAGTGCCCAGACTAGCGGGGTCTCCTACAATGAGCAGTTCTTC.

The count of this clone is one. This chain uses TRBV28 with TRBJ2-7; D is perhaps TRBD1 (6 bases). The CDR3 sequence is 14 residues long. Trimming shortened V by 6 bases and J by 0 bases, and 12 bases separated the two germline ends. Germline V lookup: CDR1 MDHEN, CDR2 SYDVKM. CDR3 loop: CASRTGTFSYEQYF. For the CDR3, the DNA is TGTGCCAGCAGGACAGGAACCTTCTCCTACGAGCAGTACTTC. Variable domain in full (rest from reference TRBV28 and TRBJ2-7): DVKVTQSSRYLVKRTGEKVFLECVQDMDHENMFWYRQDPGLGLRLIYFSYDVKMKEKGDIPEGYSVSREKKERFSLILESASTNQTSMYLCASRTGTFSYEQYFGPGTRLTVT.

This chain uses TRBV7-8 with TRBJ2-1; no clear D. This CDR3 comprises 14 residues. Germline V gives CDR1 SGHVS, CDR2 FQNEAQ. With 2 bases removed from V and 5 bases from J, the gap between germline ends came to 10 bases. CDR3 region: CASSLRTLHNEQFF. Here the CDR3 DNA reads TGTGCCAGCAGCTTACGTACTCTACACAATGAGCAGTTCTTC.

J is TRBJ1-1 and V is TRBV6-2 or TRBV6-3; TRBD1 matches 7 bases. The CDR3 spans 16 residues. The V segment lost 7 bases and the J segment 1 base; nucleotides outside the gene matches: 12. CDR1 and CDR2 (germline): MNHEY, SVGEGT. CDR3 coding DNA: TGTGCCAGCATCCCCAGGACAGGCTTCACGAACACTGAAGCTTTCTTT. It encodes CASIPRTGFTNTEAFF.

In its sample, this clone was seen once. The J gene is TRBJ2-1, the V gene TRBV7-2, with 8 bases identical to TRBD1. The CDR3 is made up of 13 amino acids. Germline V CDR1 and CDR2: SGHTA, FQGNSA. V gave up 3 bases and J gave up 9 bases; unmatched junction bases: 4. Here the CDR3 DNA reads TGTGCCAGCAGCTTGGACAGGGTAACTGAGCAGTTCTTC. Protein product: CASSLDRVTEQFF.

V and J are TRBV5-1 and TRBJ1-2, with D unclear. The CDR3 is made up of 16 amino acids. Germline values: CDR1 SGHRS, CDR2 YFSETQ. Trimming cost V 4 bases and J 0 bases, with 16 bases left between them. CDR3 DNA: TGCGCCAGCAGCCCGGAGGCCACTACCACTAACTATGGCTACACCTTC. Protein sequence: CASSPEATTTNYGYTF.

V usage is TRBV6-5 and J usage is TRBJ1-5; D uncertain. The CDR3 loop spans 14 amino acids. The germline V and J ends were trimmed by 5 bases and 0 bases, with 8 bases remaining between them. CDR1 is MNHEY and CDR2 is SVGAGI in the germline V gene. The CDR3: CASSLTYSNQPQHF. The CDR3 DNA follows: TGTGCCAGCAGTCTTACATATAGCAATCAGCCCCAGCATTTT.